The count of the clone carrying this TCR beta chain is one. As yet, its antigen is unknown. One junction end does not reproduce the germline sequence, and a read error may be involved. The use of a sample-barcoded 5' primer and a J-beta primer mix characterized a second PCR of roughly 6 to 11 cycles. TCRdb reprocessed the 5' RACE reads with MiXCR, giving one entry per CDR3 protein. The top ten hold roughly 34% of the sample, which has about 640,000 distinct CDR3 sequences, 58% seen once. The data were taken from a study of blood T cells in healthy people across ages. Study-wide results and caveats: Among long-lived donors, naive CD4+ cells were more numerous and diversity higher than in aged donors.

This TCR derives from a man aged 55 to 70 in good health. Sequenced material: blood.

The CDR3 here is CASSLPWASSWANVLTF. CDR3 DNA sequence: TGTGCCAGCAGCTTACCCTGGGCCAGCTCTTGGGCCAACGTCCTGACTTTC. The chain joins TRBV11-2 to TRBJ2-6; no definite D call. Germline loops: CDR1 SGHAT, CDR2 FQNNGV. CDR3 size: 17 residues. Full variable domain (outside the CDR3, taken from reference TRBV11-2 and TRBJ2-6): EAGVAQSPRYKIIEKRQSVAFWCNPISGHATLYWYQQILGQGPKLLIQFQNNGVVDDSQLPKDRFSAERLKGVDSTLKIQPAKLEDSAVYLCASSLPWASSWANVLTFGAGSRLTVL.